These 11 T cell receptor beta chains were all obtained from the same sample, sequenced in a study of identical twins. One entry per CDR3 protein results from TCRdb running MiXCR on the 5' RACE reads. The sample includes about 890,000 distinct CDR3 sequences, around an eighth of them seen just once. The sample also formed part of further work on yellow fever vaccine responses in identical twins.

The specimen sequenced was PBMCs. The receptors stem from a woman aged 18-29 years in good health.

This clonotype was seen a handful of times. The rearrangement joins TRBV2 to TRBJ2-3, with 9 nucleotides matching TRBD2. Looked up from germline, CDR1 is SNHLY and CDR2 is FYNNEI. J lost 3 bases, V lost 3 bases, and 13 bases had no gene match. The CDR3 has 18 amino acids. Written as DNA, the CDR3 is TGTGCCAGCAGTGATCCGCGCGGGAGGGCCCGATTGACAGATACGCAGTATTTT. Its protein product is CASSDPRGRARLTDTQYF.

This chain joins TRBV20-1 and TRBJ1-2, with TRBD1 matching over 7 bases. V was pared by 5 bases and J by 1 base, with 4 bases of the junction left unmatched. The CDR3 is made up of 13 amino acids. The germline CDR1 and CDR2 sequences are DFQATT and SNEGSKA (reference sequence). The CDR3 DNA reads as TGCAGTGCTGGGGACAGACATAACTATGGCTACACCTTC. It translates to CSAGDRHNYGYTF.

This clonotype showed up many times. This chain uses TRBV20-1 with TRBJ2-1; the D gene is possibly TRBD2 (6 bases). CDR1 is DFQATT and CDR2 is SNEGSKA in the germline V gene (reference sequence). Trimming pared 6 bases from V and 4 bases from J, leaving 13 bases between. The CDR3 is 13 amino acids. In nucleotides, the CDR3 is TGCAGTGCCCCACTAGCATATTACAATGAGCAGTTCTTC. This translates into CSAPLAYYNEQFF.

CDR3 sequence reads: CASSLYRLGAGGSYKETQYF. Written as DNA, the CDR3 is TGTGCCAGCAGCTTATATCGTTTGGGGGCGGGAGGCTCCTATAAAGAGACCCAGTACTTC. The chain carries TRBV11-1 and TRBJ2-5, with TRBD2 matching over 8 bases. The CDR3 is 20 residues long. J was trimmed by 3 bases and V by 2 bases; bases with no gene match: 20. Looked up from germline, CDR1 is SGHAT and CDR2 is FQDESV (reference sequence).

Many counts were recorded for this clonotype. The J gene is TRBJ2-3, the V gene TRBV29-1; 10 bases agree with TRBD1. CDR3 length: 14 amino acids. Trimming cost V 3 bases and J 3 bases; bases outside gene matches: 3. Germline-derived CDR1 and CDR2 are SQVTM and ANQGSEA. CDR3 residues: CSVERQGATDTQYF. As DNA, the CDR3 is TGCAGCGTTGAGAGACAGGGGGCAACAGATACGCAGTATTTT.

This clonotype was detected many times. The chain recombines TRBV5-1 with TRBJ2-3; unclear D gene. This CDR3 has 13 amino acids. V was trimmed by 0 bases and J by 4 bases, leaving 6 bases between them. CDR1 SGHRS and CDR2 YFSETQ come from the germline V gene. DNA of the CDR3: TGCGCCAGCAGCTTGGCCGCCGCAGATACGCAGTATTTT. It encodes CASSLAAADTQYF.

This clonotype was counted ten times or more. The chain uses TRBV7-3 and TRBJ2-5; no firm D call. Germline CDR1 and CDR2: SGHTA and FQGTGA. Trimming left V 4 bases short and J 3 bases short, with 9 bases between. The CDR3 spans 13 residues. CDR3 nucleotides: TGTGCCAGCAGCTCGGGCAGGAAAGAGACCCAGTACTTC. As protein: CASSSGRKETQYF.

This rearrangement joins TRBV2 to TRBJ2-3; D is unclear. The germline V and J ends were trimmed by 4 bases and 5 bases, with 13 bases remaining between them. CDR1 and CDR2 from the germline V gene are SNHLY and FYNNEI. The CDR3 runs 14 residues. CDR3 nucleotides: TGTGCCAGCAGTGGAAAAGTGGTGGTAGATACGCAGTATTTT. Translation: CASSGKVVVDTQYF.

This chain joins TRBV28 and TRBJ2-2, with D hard to call. Germline V CDR1 and CDR2: MDHEN, SYDVKM. The V end was cut by 2 bases, the J end by 6 bases, with 7 bases between. CDR3 length: 13 residues. CDR3 protein: CASSLMVAGELFF. The CDR3 coding sequence is TGTGCCAGCAGTTTAATGGTGGCCGGGGAGCTGTTTTTT.

This clonotype was found once. V gene TRBV12-3 or TRBV12-4 combines with J gene TRBJ1-1; TRBD1 matches 7 bases. The CDR3 loop spans 15 amino acids. Trimming at V came to 3 bases and at J to 5 bases, leaving 9 bases not matched to a gene. In DNA, the CDR3 is TGTGCCAGCAGTTTCGATCAGGGGGTTGGGACTGAAGCTTTCTTT. Protein: CASSFDQGVGTEAFF.

V is TRBV29-1 and J is TRBJ2-2; D is tentatively TRBD1 or TRBD2 (5 bases each). CDR3 size: 13 residues. The germline gives CDR1 SQVTM, CDR2 ANQGSEA. Trimming took 3 bases from V and 7 from J, leaving 12 bases between them. In nucleotides, the CDR3 is TGCAGCGTTGACTCACAGGAGGTCGGGGAGCTGTTTTTT. It yields the protein CSVDSQEVGELFF.